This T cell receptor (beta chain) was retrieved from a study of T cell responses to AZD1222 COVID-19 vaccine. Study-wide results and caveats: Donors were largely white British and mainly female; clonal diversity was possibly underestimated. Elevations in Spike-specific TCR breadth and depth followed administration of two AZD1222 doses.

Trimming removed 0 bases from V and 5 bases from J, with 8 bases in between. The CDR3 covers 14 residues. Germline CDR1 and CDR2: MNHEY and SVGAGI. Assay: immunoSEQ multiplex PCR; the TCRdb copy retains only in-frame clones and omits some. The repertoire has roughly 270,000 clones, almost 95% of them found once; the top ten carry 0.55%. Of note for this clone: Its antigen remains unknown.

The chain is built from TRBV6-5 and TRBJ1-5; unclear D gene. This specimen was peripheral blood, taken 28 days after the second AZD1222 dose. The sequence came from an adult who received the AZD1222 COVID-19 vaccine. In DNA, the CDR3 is TGTGCCAGCAGTTACTCGAGGCGCTATCAGCCCCAGCATTTT. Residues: CASSYSRRYQPQHF.